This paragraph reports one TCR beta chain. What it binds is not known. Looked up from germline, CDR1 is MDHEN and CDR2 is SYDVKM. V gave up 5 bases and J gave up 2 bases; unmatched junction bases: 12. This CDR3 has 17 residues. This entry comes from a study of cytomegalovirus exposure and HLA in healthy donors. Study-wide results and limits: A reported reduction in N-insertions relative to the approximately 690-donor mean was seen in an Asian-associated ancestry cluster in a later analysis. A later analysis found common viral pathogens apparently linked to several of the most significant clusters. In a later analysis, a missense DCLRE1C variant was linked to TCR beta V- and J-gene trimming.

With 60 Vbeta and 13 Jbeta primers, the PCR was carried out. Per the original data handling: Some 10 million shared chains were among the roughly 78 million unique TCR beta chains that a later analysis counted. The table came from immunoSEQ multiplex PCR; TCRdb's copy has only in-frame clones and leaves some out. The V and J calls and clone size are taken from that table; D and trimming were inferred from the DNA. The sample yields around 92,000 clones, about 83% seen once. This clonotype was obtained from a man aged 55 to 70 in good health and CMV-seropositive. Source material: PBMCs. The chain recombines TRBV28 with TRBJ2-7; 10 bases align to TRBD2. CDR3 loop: CASSRGIAGGRTYEQYF. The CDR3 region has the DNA TGTGCCAGCAGTCGCGGGATAGCGGGGGGCCGAACCTACGAGCAGTACTTC. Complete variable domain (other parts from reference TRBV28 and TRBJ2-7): DVKVTQSSRYLVKRTGEKVFLECVQDMDHENMFWYRQDPGLGLRLIYFSYDVKMKEKGDIPEGYSVSREKKERFSLILESASTNQTSMYLCASSRGIAGGRTYEQYFGPGTRLTVT.